This T cell receptor beta chain was found in a study of blood T cell repertoires in COVID-19. Overall study context: PBMCs, B-cell-depleted T cells, or T cells provided the cDNA or gDNA that made up the material.

The CDR3 spans 12 residues. Germline CDR1 is SNHLY and CDR2 is FYNNEI. Trimming took 9 bases from V and 5 from J, leaving 13 bases between them. Libraries were prepared by immunoSEQ multiplex PCR; TCRdb keeps only in-frame clonotypes and omits some of them. The data show 200,000 to 250,000 clones, with 70% to 90% seen just once and roughly 10% held by the top ten. While infection was still active, Seattle patients were enrolled and then followed longitudinally. The sequenced sample consisted of peripheral blood. The chain combines TRBV2 with TRBJ1-2, with D possibly TRBD1 on 5 matching bases. The clonotype was recovered from a woman aged 45-65 years with COVID-19, enrolled during active disease. The CDR3 loop reads CASNQGRYGYTF. The CDR3 DNA reads as TGTGCCAGTAATCAGGGTCGGTATGGCTACACCTTC.